This T cell receptor (beta chain) was captured by sequencing in a study of T cells in Graves' hyperthyroidism and ophthalmopathy (dated by TCRdb to the late 2010s). Broadly, across the study: Peripheral blood samples were taken at initial diagnosis, before any treatment was given. To identify TCR V-J signatures that set the groups apart, the researchers used a discovery cohort of more than 95 patients, made up of roughly 40 with Graves' ophthalmopathy and about 60 with stable Graves' hyperthyroidism. Prospective prediction of ophthalmopathy was tested in an independent validation cohort of under 20 hyperthyroidism patients and 15 to 17 patients who later progressed to ophthalmopathy. The 100 or so discovery patients were divided at random into training and test sets in a 7:3 ratio. Thyroid tissue and blood T-cell repertoires from several Graves' hyperthyroidism patients were also compared in the study. After sampling, hyperthyroidism patients received methimazole starting at 30 mg daily, and ophthalmopathy patients received high-dose intravenous methylprednisolone. TCR Vbeta CDR3 sequencing of approximately 140 peripheral blood samples (approximately 44 ophthalmopathy, 75 hyperthyroidism and some 17 progressor patients) is reported in the paper.

The study at large found these results: No statistical method was used to set the sample size in advance, and investigators knew the group allocation. A model built on a 13 V-J signature distinguished ophthalmopathy from stable hyperthyroidism, reaching around 88% sensitivity and about 81% specificity in cross-validation and 80%/75% in testing. Most expanded thyroid clonotypes (frequency above 0.001) were also detected in blood, a finding suggesting that blood repertoires may reflect thyroid immune responses. During validation, the model predicted progression to ophthalmopathy a median of about 5.9 months ahead of onset, with around 71% sensitivity and 72.22% specificity.

This clonotype has ten or more counts. The antigen it recognizes is unknown. Qualities for individual bases were not recorded, and no much larger clone is one base off. The CDR3 numbers 14 residues from cysteine through phenylalanine. CDR3 DNA only is kept here, 42 bases in frame from base 1. Looking up the germline V gene yields CDR1 KGHDR and CDR2 SFDVKD. V is clipped by 5 bases and J by 3 bases, and the sequence between their germline boundaries is 11 bases long. A patient counted as having stable Graves' hyperthyroidism if no progression to ophthalmopathy occurred over 18 months of follow-up. Hyperthyroidism patients were newly diagnosed, had a disease duration of under 2 months, and were aged 18 to 65 years. Patients with uncontrolled infections, other autoimmune diseases, pregnancy or lactation were excluded. Clinical symptoms, serum thyroxine and TRAb, thyroid ultrasound, and orbital computed tomography formed the basis for the diagnoses. Ficoll-Paque density gradient centrifugation was used to isolate PBMCs from 8 to 10 ml of fresh peripheral blood. Trizol reagent was used to extract total RNA, and RNA quality was then checked on an Agilent 2100 Bioanalyzer.

The TCR beta CDR3 regions were amplified from the RNA transcripts. A first-round RT-PCR of the TCR CDR3 used the HTBI primer set with the Qiagen OneStep RT-PCR kit. Libraries were constructed in a second round of multiplex PCR, after which size selection and purification were performed. Paired-end sequencing of the libraries was performed with 100 bp reads on an Illumina HiSeq2000. For the original study's pipeline: Raw data were processed with SOAPnuke, discarding reads with adapters, uncalled bases, mean Phred below 15, or no exact constant-primer or identifier match. COPE v1.2.5 was used to merge the high-quality paired reads, and each unique nucleotide sequence was defined as a clonotype. MiTCR v1.1 was used to align clonotypes to the IMGT TRBV, TRBD and TRBJ reference segments. Analysis was restricted to V-J combinations with a frequency above 0.0001, which covered 99.2% of repertoires. A TCS score was defined as the ratio of F50 (clonal expansion) to E x V (chaos), with BLOSUM62-based TCRdist applied between CDR3 peptides within each V-J. Welch's t-statistics and random forest reduced 450 to 600 V-J features to roughly 13, which were used in a naive Bayes classifier (R e1071). The public reads were reprocessed in TCRdb via fastp at Q25 and MiXCR, keeping in-frame beta chains. All rows with the same CDR3 protein become a single entry with the most common DNA and genes. The V and J calls, along with clone size, are taken from TCRdb and not from the paper's own processing. Here the sample has under 250,000 distinct CDR3 sequences; more than 15% occur a single time. Of the sample, under 65% is held by the ten largest clones.

Sequenced sample: blood. This receptor was taken from a man aged 50-60 years with Graves' hyperthyroidism. The sequence joins TRBV24-1 to TRBJ2-3; possibly the D gene is TRBD2, per 6 matching bases. The CDR3 loop reads CATSAEGPTDTQYF. The DNA sequence reads TGTGCCACCAGTGCGGAGGGCCCTACAGATACGCAGTATTTT.